This TCR beta chain appears in the sequencing data of a study of beta chain features in type 1 diabetes. Study results and limitations: Moderate but significant shortening of TCRB CDR3s was recorded in all four CD4+ subsets from Type 1 diabetes patients.

This clone occurred a few times. The target antigen is unknown. TCRB transcripts that were expressed got sequenced, as all of the isolated RNA had been reverse transcribed. This table comes from immunoSEQ multiplex PCR, and its TCRdb copy is limited to in-frame clones, with some not included. The sample carries a few hundred thousand clones, approximately 13% recorded once. This CDR3 comprises 17 residues. V lost 4 bases and J lost 0; bases outside the gene matches: 5. Looked up from germline, CDR1 is KGHSH and CDR2 is LQKENI. The sample was naive CD4+ T cells from blood. V and J are TRBV18 and TRBJ2-1, with 11 bases fitting TRBD2. This receptor was obtained from a woman under 30 with type 1 diabetes. In nucleotides, the CDR3 is TGTGCCAGCTCACGGGGACTAGCGGTGAGCTCCTACAATGAGCAGTTCTTC. Its protein product is CASSRGLAVSSYNEQFF. The entire variable domain, with the rest obtained from reference TRBV18 and TRBJ2-1, is as follows: NAGVMQNPRHLVRRRGQEARLRCSPMKGHSHVYWYRQLPEEGLKFMVYLQKENIIDESGMPKERFSAEFPKEGPSILRIQQVVRGDSAAYFCASSRGLAVSSYNEQFFGPGTRLTVL.